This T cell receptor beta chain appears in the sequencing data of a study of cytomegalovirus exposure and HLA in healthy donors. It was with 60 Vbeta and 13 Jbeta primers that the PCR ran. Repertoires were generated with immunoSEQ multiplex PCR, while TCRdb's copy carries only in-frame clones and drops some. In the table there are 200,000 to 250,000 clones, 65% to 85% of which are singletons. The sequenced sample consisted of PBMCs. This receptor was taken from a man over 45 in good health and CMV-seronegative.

CDR3 sequence reads: CASSFRGVNTEAFF. The CDR3 DNA reads as TGTGCCAGCAGCTTCAGGGGAGTGAACACTGAAGCTTTCTTT. The V gene is TRBV7-8, the J gene TRBJ1-1, with a tentative D call TRBD1 (6 bases). The CDR3 is 14 residues long. Trimming took off 3 bases at V and 0 bases at J, with 8 bases between the two ends. Germline-derived CDR1 and CDR2 are SGHVS and FQNEAQ.